This T cell receptor beta chain came from a study of blood T cell repertoires in COVID-19 (dated by TCRdb to 2020 to 2021). Some background on the complete study: Samples covering the acute and convalescent phases of COVID-19 were provided by collaborators in the United States, Italy and Spain. The repertoires were released in a freely available public database meant as a resource for research on the immune response to SARS-CoV-2. The prospective study material was composed of cDNA or gDNA derived from T cells, B-cell-depleted T cells, or PBMCs. Where available, HLA class I and class II types were taken from metadata supplied by the sample provider and were not determined by assay-based typing. The sample metadata nearly always contained a de-identified subject ID, COVID-19 status, age in years and sex. Deeply sampled blood TCRbeta repertoires from subjects exposed to, actively infected with, or recovered from COVID-19 were included in the dataset. Samples came from the ongoing ImmuneRACE study (first 160 participants) plus 1,254 subjects from 6 global collaborators. Summary of the overall study and its limitations: The amount of clinical and demographic metadata varied by source and participant and was provided uncurated.

The immunoSEQ Assay, a bias-controlled multiplex PCR, was used to amplify TCRbeta CDR3 regions from genomic DNA. Regarding the original processing steps: The number of nucleated cells in each sample was estimated by amplification of reference gene primers within the assay. To quantify the absolute abundance of each unique TCRbeta CDR3 rearrangement, sequence reads were collapsed and filtered. Productive Simpson clonality was computed per sample as the square root of Simpson's diversity index over productive rearrangements. TCRdb holds this immuneACCESS table with in-frame rearrangements only. Some clones are missing; in checked studies, unresolved V genes explain under half, and the rest has no known cause. D and trimming were read from the DNA, whereas the V and J calls and clone size are those reported in that table. The sample table contains under 70,000 clones; only one count was recorded for 88% of them. About a tenth of the sample lies in the top ten.

Unmatched junction bases come to 15, with V trimmed by 6 bases and J by 9 bases. According to the germline V gene (reference sequence), CDR1 reads LNHDA and CDR2 reads SQIVND. The CDR3, cysteine through phenylalanine, is 16 amino acids long. The sequence is cut down to CDR3 DNA, 48 bases in frame from base 1. Comment on this clone: Its antigen remains undetermined. No base quality information exists; no much larger clone differs at one position.

Enrolling through a virtual design, the prospective study's participants ranged in age from roughly 18 to 100 years and lived across approximately 25 United States geographic areas. To assign participants to cohorts, the prospective study relied on clinical history that participants themselves reported in a screening survey and a study questionnaire. Recovered participants in ImmuneRACE Cohort 3 were defined by two consecutive negative NP/OP PCR tests, clearance by a healthcare professional, or resolution of symptoms. In the prospective study, whole blood, serum and a nasopharyngeal or oropharyngeal swab were collected from each participant by mobile phlebotomists. Over a 2-month period, participants in the prospective study had the option of providing additional blood draws and questionnaires. Prospective study blood samples were shipped either frozen or at room temperature before DNA extraction.

Sequencing was carried out using PBMCs or T cells enriched from blood (not recorded which). The receptor's source is a woman aged 40 to 50 who had recovered from COVID-19. The chain links TRBV19 with TRBJ2-1, with 9 bases matching TRBD2. The nucleotides are TGTGCCAGTAGCGACGCGGGGGGGCCGCATCCTCTTGAGCAGTTCTTC. It translates to CASSDAGGPHPLEQFF. Extended through the reference TRBV19 and TRBJ2-1 proteins, this CDR3 yields the full variable domain: DGGITQSPKYLFRKEGQNVTLSCEQNLNHDAMYWYRQDPGQGLRLIYYSQIVNDFQKGDIAEGYSVSREKKESFPLTVTSAQKNPTAFYLCASSDAGGPHPLEQFFGPGTRLTVL.